A selection of T cell receptor beta chains follows, all from one sample in a study of CD8 T cells in ankylosing spondylitis. TCRdb re-derived calls from the 5' RACE reads in MiXCR, one entry per CDR3 protein. The table records around 150,000 distinct CDR3 sequences, more than 9.5% of them present only once. The sequenced sample consisted of blood, either unsorted or a sorted T cell fraction (not recorded which). The receptors here all came from a female donor with ankylosing spondylitis or in good health (not recorded which). Both conserved end residues are part of each CDR3.

j_call v_call cdr3_aa
TRBJ2-5 TRBV29-1 CSVEASAGTQYF
TRBJ1-5 TRBV20-1 CSASRGNQPQHF
TRBJ2-7 TRBV20-1 CSALGGTHYEQYF
TRBJ2-1 TRBV20-1 CSARDRGGYRPYEQFF
TRBJ2-3 TRBV20-1 CSATGTSTDTQYF
TRBJ2-7 TRBV5-1 CASSDPGLYGYEQYF
TRBJ2-7 TRBV28 CASSWYEYEQYF
TRBJ1-5 TRBV12-3/TRBV12-4 CASSFSQGAVDNQPQHF
TRBJ1-5 TRBV5-6 CASSSEGQGNQPQHF
TRBJ2-1 TRBV7-9 CASSRDYREQFF
TRBJ1-1 TRBV10-1 CASAPGRNTEAFF
TRBJ1-1 TRBV6-2/TRBV6-3 CASSYPQGLNTEAFF
TRBJ2-2 TRBV5-1 CASSRTSETGELFF
TRBJ2-3 TRBV5-4 CASSPRLAGNTDTQYF
TRBJ1-1 TRBV5-1 CASSLSQPNTEAFF
TRBJ2-1 TRBV5-1 CASSLGGGVSNEQFF
TRBJ2-4 TRBV1 CTSSQGTRAKNIQYF
TRBJ1-1 TRBV29-1 CSVVGAGGNTEAFF
TRBJ2-1 TRBV5-5 CASSLRRDRAYNEQFF
TRBJ2-7 TRBV24-1 CATSEPGTGEGEQYF
TRBJ1-2 TRBV7-8 CASSLAGPGIYGYTF
TRBJ1-5 TRBV3-1 CASSLGTGLQPQHF
TRBJ1-2 TRBV6-1 CASRTGTAFNYGYTF
TRBJ2-6 TRBV12-3/TRBV12-4 CTSSLGQGKRSGANVLTF
TRBJ1-2 TRBV20-1 CSARRGYGYTF
TRBJ1-1 TRBV29-1 CSVGTGGTAFF
TRBJ2-1 TRBV20-1 CSAREARGSAYNEQFF
TRBJ2-7 TRBV27 CASSLDRTAYEQYF
TRBJ2-7 TRBV12-3/TRBV12-4 CASSLRREHEQYF
TRBJ1-2 TRBV5-5 CASSVHKTADGYTF
TRBJ2-1 TRBV10-3 CAISEALGYNEQFF
TRBJ1-1 TRBV28 CAHKYRGWTEAFF
TRBJ1-1 TRBV2 CASLQGRLNTEAFF
TRBJ2-1 TRBV28 CASSYPGQLYNEQFF
TRBJ1-1 TRBV7-8 CASSFGTGGTEAFF
TRBJ2-2 TRBV12-3/TRBV12-4 CASKTSGGAGGELFF
TRBJ1-2 TRBV5-1 CASSGTRRGGGYTF
TRBJ1-1 TRBV20-1 CSARDENWRTEAFF
TRBJ2-3 TRBV5-1 CASRFTDTQYF
TRBJ2-5 TRBV12-3/TRBV12-4 CASSLRGGGETQYF
TRBJ1-2 TRBV7-2 CASSFGTGADLYGYTF
TRBJ2-4 TRBV19 CASTVGQGTAKNIQYF
TRBJ2-3 TRBV5-4 CASSFVSGRERTQYF